The source of this TCR beta chain is a study of early T cells in non-severe SARS-CoV-2 infection. About the research overall: Unsorted whole-blood RNA was sequenced in bulk, leaving chains unpaired. Regarding the study as a whole: Clonotype matching in VDJdb favored anti-spike CD8 responses and did not capture private and CD4 specificities.

The CDR3 consists of 14 residues. Germline CDR1 reads WSHSY; CDR2 reads SAAADI. The V and J ends lost 4 bases and 4 bases respectively, with 11 bases between them. This clonotype was counted many times. The antigen remains undetermined. Each single cDNA molecule received a unique molecular identifier. MiXCR, run by TCRdb on the 5' RACE reads, gives a single entry per CDR3 protein. Of some 61,000 distinct CDR3 sequences in the sample, about 12% were seen once. The chain has TRBV10-2 and TRBJ1-5; unclear D gene. This clonotype was obtained from an adult who was a healthcare worker with PCR-confirmed SARS-CoV-2 infection or an uninfected control (not recorded which). The sample taken for sequencing was whole blood. CDR3 sequence: CASSVAGSNQPQHF. The DNA of the CDR3 is TGCGCCAGCAGTGTAGCAGGTTCTAATCAGCCCCAGCATTTT.